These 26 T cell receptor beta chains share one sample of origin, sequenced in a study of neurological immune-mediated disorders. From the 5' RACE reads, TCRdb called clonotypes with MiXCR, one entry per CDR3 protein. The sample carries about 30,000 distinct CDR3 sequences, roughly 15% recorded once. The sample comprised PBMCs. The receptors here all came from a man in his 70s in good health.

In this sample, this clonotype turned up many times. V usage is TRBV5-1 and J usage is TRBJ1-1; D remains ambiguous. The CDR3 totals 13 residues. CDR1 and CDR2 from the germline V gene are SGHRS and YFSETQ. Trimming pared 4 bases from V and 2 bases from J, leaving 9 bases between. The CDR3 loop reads CASSPYSNTEAFF. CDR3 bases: TGCGCCAGCAGCCCGTATAGTAACACTGAAGCTTTCTTT.

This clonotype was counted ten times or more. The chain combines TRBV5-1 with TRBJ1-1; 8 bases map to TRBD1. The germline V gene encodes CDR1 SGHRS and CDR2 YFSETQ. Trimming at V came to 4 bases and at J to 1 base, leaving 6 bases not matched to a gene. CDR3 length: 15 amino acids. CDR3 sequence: CASSLWTGTNTEAFF. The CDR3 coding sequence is TGCGCCAGCAGCCTATGGACAGGGACGAACACTGAAGCTTTCTTT. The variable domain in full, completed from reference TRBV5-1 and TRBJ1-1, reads KAGVTQTPRYLIKTRGQQVTLSCSPISGHRSVSWYQQTPGQGLQFLFEYFSETQRNKGNFPGRFSGRQFSNSRSEMNVSTLELGDSALYLCASSLWTGTNTEAFFGQGTRLTVV.

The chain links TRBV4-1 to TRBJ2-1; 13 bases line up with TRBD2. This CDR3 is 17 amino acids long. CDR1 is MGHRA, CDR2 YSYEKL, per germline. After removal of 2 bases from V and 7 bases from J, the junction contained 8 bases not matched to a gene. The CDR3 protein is CASSQPGLAGDSNEQFF. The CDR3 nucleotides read TGCGCCAGCAGCCAACCCGGACTAGCGGGAGATAGTAATGAGCAGTTCTTC.

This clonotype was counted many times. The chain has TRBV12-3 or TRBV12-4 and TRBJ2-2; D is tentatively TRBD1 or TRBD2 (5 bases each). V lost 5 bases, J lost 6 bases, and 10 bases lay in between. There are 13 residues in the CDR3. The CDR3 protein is CASSEVGAGELFF. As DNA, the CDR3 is TGTGCCAGCAGTGAAGTGGGGGCCGGGGAGCTGTTTTTT.

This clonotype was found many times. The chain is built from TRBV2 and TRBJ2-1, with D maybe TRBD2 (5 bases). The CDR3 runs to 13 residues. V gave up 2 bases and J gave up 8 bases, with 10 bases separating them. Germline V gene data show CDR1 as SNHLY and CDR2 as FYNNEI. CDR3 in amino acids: CASSELAGDEQFF. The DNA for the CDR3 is TGTGCCAGCAGTGAACTAGCTGGGGATGAGCAGTTCTTC.

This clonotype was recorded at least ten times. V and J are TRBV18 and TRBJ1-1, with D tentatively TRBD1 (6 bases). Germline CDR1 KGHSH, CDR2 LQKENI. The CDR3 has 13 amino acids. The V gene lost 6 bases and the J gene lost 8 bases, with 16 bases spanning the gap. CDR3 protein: CASSARGQGEAFF. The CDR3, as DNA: TGTGCCAGCTCCGCACGGGGCCAGGGGGAAGCTTTCTTT.

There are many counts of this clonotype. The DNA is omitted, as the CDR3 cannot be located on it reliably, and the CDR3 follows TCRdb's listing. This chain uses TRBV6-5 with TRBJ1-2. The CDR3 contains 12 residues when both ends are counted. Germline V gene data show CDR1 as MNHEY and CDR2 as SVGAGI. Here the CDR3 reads CASSSSTNGYTF.

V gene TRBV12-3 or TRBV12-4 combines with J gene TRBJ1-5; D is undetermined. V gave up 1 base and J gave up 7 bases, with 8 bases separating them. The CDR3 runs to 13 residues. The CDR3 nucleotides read TGTGCCAGCAGTTTAGGGGGAAAACAGCCCCAGCATTTT. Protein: CASSLGGKQPQHF.

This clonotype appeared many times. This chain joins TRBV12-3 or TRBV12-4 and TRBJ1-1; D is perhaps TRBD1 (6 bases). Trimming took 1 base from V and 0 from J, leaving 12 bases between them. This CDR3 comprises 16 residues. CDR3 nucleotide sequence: TGTGCCAGCAGTTTAGTTTTCGACAGGCTGAACACTGAAGCTTTCTTT. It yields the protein CASSLVFDRLNTEAFF.

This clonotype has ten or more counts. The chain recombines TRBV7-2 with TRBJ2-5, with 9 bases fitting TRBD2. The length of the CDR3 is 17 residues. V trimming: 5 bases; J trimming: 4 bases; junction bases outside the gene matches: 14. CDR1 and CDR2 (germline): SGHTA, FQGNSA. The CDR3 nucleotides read TGTGCCAGCAGCGTTTTCCCGCGGGGGGGACTAGGAGAGACCCAGTACTTC. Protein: CASSVFPRGGLGETQYF.

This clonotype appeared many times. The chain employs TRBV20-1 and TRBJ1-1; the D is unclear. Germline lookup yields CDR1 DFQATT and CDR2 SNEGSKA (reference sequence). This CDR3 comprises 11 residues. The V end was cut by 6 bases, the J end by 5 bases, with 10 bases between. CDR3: CSAVGQTEAFF. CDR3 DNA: TGCAGTGCCGTGGGCCAGACTGAAGCTTTCTTT.

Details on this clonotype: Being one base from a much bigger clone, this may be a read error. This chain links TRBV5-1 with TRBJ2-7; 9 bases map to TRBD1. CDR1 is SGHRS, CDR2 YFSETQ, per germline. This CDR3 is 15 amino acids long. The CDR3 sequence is CASSWTGTGTYEQCF. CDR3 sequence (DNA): TGCGCCAGCAGCTGGACCGGGACAGGGACATACGAGCAGTGCTTC.

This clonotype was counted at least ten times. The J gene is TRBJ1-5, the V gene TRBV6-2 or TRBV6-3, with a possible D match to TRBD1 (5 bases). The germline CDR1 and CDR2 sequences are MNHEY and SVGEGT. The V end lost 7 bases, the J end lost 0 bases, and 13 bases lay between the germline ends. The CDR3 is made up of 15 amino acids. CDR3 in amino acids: CASTLTGNSNQPQHF. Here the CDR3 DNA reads TGTGCCAGCACCCTAACAGGAAATAGCAATCAGCCCCAGCATTTT.

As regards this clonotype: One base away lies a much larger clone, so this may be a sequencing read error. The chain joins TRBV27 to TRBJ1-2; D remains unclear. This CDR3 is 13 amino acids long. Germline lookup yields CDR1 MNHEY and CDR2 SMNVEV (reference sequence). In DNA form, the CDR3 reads TGTGTCAGCAGCTGGACCGCTAACTATGGCTACACCTTC. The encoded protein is CVSSWTANYGYTF.

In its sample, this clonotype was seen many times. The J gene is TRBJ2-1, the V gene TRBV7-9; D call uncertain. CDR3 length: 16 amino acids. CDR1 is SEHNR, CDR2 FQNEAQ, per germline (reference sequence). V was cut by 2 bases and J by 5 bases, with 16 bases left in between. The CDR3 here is CASSLLRLALNNEQFF. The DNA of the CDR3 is TGTGCCAGCAGCTTATTGAGACTCGCGCTAAACAATGAGCAGTTCTTC.

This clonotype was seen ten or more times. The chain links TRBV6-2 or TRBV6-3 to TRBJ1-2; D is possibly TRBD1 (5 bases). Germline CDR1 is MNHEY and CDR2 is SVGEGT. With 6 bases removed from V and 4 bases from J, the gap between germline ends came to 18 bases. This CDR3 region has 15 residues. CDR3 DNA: TGTGCCAGCAGCTATCTCCTGACAGACGGCTATGGCTACACCTTC. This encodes CASSYLLTDGYGYTF.

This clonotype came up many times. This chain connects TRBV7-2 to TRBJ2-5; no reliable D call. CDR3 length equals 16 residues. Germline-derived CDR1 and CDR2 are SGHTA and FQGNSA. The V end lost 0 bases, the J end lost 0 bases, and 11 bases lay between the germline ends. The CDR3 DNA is TGTGCCAGCAGCTTAGCGCTTCCTGGGTACCAAGAGACCCAGTACTTC. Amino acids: CASSLALPGYQETQYF. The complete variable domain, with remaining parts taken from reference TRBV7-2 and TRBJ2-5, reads GAGVSQSPSNKVTEKGKDVELRCDPISGHTALYWYRQSLGQGLEFLIYFQGNSAPDKSGLPSDRFSAERTGGSVSTLTIQRTQQEDSAVYLCASSLALPGYQETQYFGPGTRLLVL.

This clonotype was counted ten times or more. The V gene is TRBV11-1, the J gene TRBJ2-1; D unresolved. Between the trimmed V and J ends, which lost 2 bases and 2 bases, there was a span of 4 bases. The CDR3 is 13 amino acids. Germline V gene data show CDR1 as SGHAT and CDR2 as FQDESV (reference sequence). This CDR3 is CASSLSPYNEQFF. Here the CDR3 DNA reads TGTGCCAGCAGCTTAAGTCCCTACAATGAGCAGTTCTTC.

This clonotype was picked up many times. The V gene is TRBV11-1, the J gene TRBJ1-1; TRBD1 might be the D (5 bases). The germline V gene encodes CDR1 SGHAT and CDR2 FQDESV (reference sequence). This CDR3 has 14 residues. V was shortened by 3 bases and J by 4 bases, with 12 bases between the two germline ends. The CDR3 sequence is CASSFSDQGTEAFF. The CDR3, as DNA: TGTGCCAGCAGCTTTTCGGACCAGGGCACTGAAGCTTTCTTT.

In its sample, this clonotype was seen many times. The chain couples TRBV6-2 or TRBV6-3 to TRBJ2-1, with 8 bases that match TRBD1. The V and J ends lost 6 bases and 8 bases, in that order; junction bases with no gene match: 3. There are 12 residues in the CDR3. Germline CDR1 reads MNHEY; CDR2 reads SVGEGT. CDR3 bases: TGTGCCAGCAGCAGGGGGCTGGATGAGCAGTTCTTC. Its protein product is CASSRGLDEQFF.

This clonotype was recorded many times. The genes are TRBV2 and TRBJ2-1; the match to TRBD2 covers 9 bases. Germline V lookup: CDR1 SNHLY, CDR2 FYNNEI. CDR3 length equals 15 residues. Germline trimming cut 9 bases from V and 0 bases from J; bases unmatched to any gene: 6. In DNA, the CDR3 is TGTGCCAGTAAGGCGACTAGCGGCTCCTACAATGAGCAGTTCTTC. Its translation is CASKATSGSYNEQFF.

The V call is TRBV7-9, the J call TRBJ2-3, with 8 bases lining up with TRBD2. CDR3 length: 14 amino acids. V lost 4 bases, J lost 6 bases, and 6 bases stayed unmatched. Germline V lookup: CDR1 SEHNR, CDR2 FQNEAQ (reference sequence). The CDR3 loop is CASSYGAGGDTQYF. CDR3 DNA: TGTGCCAGCAGCTACGGGGCGGGAGGCGATACGCAGTATTTT.

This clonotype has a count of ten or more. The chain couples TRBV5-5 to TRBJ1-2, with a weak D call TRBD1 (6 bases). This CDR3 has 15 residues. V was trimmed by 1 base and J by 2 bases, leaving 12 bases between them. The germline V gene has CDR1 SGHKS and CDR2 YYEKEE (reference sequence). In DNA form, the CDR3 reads TGTGCCAGCAGCTTGATATGGGACATCAACTATGGCTACACCTTC. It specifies CASSLIWDINYGYTF.

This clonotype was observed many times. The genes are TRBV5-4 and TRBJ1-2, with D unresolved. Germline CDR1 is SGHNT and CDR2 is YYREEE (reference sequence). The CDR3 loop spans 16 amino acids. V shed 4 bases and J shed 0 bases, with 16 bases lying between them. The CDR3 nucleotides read TGTGCCAGCAGCCCCCTGGCGGCCAGCGCTAACTATGGCTACACCTTC. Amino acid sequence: CASSPLAASANYGYTF.

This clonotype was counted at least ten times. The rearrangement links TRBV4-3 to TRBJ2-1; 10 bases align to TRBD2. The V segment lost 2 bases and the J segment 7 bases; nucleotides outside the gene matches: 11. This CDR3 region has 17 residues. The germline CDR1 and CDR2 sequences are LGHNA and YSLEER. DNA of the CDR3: TGCGCCAGCAGCCAATTAGGAGTAAGCGGGGGGGAGAATGAGCAGTTCTTC. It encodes CASSQLGVSGGENEQFF.

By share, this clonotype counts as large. The CDR3 sequence is CASSYRDYTDEQYF. The CDR3 DNA follows: TGTGCCAGCAGCTACCGGGACTACACCGACGAGCAGTACTTC. This chain connects TRBV11-2 to TRBJ2-7, with 7 bases identical to TRBD2. The CDR3 consists of 14 residues. Germline CDR1 reads SGHAT; CDR2 reads FQNNGV. Trimming at V came to 4 bases and at J to 5 bases, leaving 8 bases not matched to a gene.